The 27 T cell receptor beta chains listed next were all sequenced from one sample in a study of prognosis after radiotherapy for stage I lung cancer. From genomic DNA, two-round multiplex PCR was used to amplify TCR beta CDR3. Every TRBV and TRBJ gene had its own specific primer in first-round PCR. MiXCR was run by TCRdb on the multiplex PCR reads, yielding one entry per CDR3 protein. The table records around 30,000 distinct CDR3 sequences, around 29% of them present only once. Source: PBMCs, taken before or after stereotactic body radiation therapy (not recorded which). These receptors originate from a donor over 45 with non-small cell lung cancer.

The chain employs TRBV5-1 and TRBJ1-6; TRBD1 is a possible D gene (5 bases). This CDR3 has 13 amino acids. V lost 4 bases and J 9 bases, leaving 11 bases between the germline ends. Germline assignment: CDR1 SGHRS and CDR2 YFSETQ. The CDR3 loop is CASSPTGGSPLHF. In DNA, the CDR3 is TGCGCCAGCAGCCCTACAGGTGGTTCACCCCTCCACTTT.

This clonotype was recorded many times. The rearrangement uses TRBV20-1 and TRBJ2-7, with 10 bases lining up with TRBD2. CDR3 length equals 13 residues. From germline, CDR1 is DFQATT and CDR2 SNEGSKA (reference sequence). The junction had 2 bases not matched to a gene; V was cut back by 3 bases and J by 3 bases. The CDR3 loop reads CSASPSGSYEQYF. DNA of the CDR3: TGCAGTGCTAGTCCTAGCGGGAGCTACGAGCAGTACTTC.

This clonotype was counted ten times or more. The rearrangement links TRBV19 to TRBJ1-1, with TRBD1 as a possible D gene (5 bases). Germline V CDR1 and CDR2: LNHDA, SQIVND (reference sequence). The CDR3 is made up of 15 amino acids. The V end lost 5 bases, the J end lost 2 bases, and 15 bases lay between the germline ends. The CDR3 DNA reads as TGTGCCAGTAGTGTGTCGGGACTCGCCAACACTGAAGCTTTCTTT. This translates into CASSVSGLANTEAFF.

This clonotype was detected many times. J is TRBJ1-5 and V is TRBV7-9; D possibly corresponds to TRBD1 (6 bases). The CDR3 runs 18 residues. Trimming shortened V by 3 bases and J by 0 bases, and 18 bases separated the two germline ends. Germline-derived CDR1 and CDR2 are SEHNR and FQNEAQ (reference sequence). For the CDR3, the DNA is TGTGCCAGCAGCTTCATCGGGCAGGGGACATATAGCAATCAGCCCCAGCATTTT. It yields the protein CASSFIGQGTYSNQPQHF.

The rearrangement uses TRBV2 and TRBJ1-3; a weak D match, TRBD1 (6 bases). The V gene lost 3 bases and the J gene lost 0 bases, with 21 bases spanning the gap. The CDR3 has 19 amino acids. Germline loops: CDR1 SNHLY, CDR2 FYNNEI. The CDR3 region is CASSETRGGSESSGNTIYF. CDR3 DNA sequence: TGTGCCAGCAGTGAGACTCGGGGGGGCTCCGAGAGCTCTGGAAACACCATATATTTT.

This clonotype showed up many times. The CDR3 region has the DNA TGTGCCAGCACCCCGGGACTAGAAACAGATACGCAGTATTTT. Amino acid sequence: CASTPGLETDTQYF. This chain uses TRBV7-9 with TRBJ2-3; 8 nucleotides align to TRBD2. With V trimmed by 7 bases and J by 3 bases, 6 bases remained unmatched. Germline V gene data show CDR1 as SEHNR and CDR2 as FQNEAQ (reference sequence). The CDR3 covers 14 residues.

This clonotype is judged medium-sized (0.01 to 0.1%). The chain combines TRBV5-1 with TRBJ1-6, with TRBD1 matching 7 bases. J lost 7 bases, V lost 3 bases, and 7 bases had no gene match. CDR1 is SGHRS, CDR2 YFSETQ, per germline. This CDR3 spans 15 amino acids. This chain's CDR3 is CASSSGEGQNSPLHF. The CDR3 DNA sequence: TGCGCCAGCAGCTCCGGGGAGGGACAGAATTCACCCCTCCACTTT.

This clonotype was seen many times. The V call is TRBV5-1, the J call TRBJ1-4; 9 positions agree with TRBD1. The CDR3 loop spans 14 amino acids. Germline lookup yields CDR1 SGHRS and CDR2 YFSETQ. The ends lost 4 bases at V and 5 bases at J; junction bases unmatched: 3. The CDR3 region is CASSKDRGNEKLFF. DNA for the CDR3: TGCGCCAGCAGCAAGGACAGGGGAAATGAAAAACTGTTTTTT.

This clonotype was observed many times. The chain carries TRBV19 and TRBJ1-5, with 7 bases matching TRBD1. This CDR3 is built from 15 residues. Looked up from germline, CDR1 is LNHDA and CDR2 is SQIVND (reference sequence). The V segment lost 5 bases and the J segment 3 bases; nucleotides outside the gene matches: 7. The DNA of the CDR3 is TGTGCCAGTAGTCCGGGACAGCCTCTCAATCAGCCCCAGCATTTT. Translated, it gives CASSPGQPLNQPQHF.

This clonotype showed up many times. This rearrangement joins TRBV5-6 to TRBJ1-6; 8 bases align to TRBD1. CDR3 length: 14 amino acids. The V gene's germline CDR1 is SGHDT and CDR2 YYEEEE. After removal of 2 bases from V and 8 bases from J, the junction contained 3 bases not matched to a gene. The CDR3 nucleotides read TGTGCCAGCAGCTTTGGGACAGGAGATTCACCCCTCCACTTT. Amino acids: CASSFGTGDSPLHF.

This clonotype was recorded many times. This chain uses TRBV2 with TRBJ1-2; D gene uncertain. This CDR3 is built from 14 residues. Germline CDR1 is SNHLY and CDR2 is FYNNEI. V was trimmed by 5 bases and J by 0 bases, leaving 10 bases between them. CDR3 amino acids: CASSYSPTNYGYTF. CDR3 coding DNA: TGTGCCAGCAGTTATTCTCCCACTAACTATGGCTACACCTTC.

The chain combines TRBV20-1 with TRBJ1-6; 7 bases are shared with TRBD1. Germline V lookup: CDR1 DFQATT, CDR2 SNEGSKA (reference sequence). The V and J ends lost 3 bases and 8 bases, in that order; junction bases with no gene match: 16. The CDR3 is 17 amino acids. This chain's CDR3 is CSARTVSGQQYDSPLHF. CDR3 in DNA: TGCAGTGCTAGGACAGTCTCGGGACAGCAATATGATTCACCCCTCCACTTT.

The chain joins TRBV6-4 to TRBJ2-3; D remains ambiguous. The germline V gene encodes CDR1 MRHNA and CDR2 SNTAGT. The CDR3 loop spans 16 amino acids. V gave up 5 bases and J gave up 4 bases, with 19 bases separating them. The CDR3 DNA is TGTGCCAGCAGTTACCCCCCGGTGGTGTTCCCAGATACGCAGTATTTT. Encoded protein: CASSYPPVVFPDTQYF.

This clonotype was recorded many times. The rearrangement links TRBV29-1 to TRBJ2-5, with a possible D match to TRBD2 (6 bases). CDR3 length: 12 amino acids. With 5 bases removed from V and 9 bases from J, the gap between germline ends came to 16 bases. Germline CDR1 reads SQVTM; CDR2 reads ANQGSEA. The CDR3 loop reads CSVRPGTRSQYF. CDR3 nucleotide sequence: TGCAGCGTTCGTCCCGGGACTCGGTCCCAGTACTTC. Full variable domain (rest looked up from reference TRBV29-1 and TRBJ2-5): SAVISQKPSRDICQRGTSLTIQCQVDSQVTMMFWYRQQPGQSLTLIATANQGSEATYESGFVIDKFPISRPNLTFSTLTVSNMSPEDSSIYLCSVRPGTRSQYFGPGTRLLVL.

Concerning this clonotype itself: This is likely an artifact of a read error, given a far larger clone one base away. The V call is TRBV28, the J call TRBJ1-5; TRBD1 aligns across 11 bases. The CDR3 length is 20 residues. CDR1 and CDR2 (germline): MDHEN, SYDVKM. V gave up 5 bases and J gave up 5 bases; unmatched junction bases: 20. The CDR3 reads CASSPRPGQGGFSLYQPQHF. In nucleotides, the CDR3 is TGTGCCAGCAGTCCACGACCGGGACAGGGGGGTTTTTCGTTATATCAGCCCCAGCATTTT.

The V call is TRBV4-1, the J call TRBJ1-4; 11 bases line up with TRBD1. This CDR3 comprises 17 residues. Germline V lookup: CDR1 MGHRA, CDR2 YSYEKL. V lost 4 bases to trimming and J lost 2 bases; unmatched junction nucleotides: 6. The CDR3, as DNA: TGCGCCAGCAGCCCGAGGACAGGGGGCAGGACTAATGAAAAACTGTTTTTT. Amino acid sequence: CASSPRTGGRTNEKLFF.

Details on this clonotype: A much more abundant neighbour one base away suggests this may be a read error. The CDR3 is CASSEEGFTESFF. CDR3 DNA sequence: TGTGCCAGCAGTGAAGAGGGGTTCACTGAATCTTTCTTT. The rearrangement joins TRBV2 to TRBJ1-1; a weak D match, TRBD1 (5 bases). The CDR3 has 13 residues. The germline V gene has CDR1 SNHLY and CDR2 FYNNEI.

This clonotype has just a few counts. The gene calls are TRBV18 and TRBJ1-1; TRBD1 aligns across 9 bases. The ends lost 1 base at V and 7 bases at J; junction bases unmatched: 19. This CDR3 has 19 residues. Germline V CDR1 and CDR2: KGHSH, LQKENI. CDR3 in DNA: TGTGCCAGCTCACCACTGACGGGACAGGGTAGTTGGGGAAGTAATGAAGCTTTCTTT. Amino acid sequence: CASSPLTGQGSWGSNEAFF.

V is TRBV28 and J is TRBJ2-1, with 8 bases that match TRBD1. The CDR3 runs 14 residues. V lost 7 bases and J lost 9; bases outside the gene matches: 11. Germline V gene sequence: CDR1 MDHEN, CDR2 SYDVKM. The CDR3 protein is CASKGGQANAEQFF. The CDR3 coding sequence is TGTGCCAGCAAGGGGGGACAGGCAAACGCTGAGCAGTTCTTC.

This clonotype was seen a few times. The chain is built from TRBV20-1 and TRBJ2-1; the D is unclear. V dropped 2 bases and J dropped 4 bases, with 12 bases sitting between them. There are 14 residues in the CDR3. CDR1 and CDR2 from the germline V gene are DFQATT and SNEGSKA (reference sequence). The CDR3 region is CSARLSAGYNEQFF. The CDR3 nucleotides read TGCAGTGCTAGATTGTCGGCCGGATACAATGAGCAGTTCTTC.

The CDR3 loop reads CAIGGLAGPYEQYF. As DNA, the CDR3 is TGTGCCATTGGAGGACTAGCGGGACCCTACGAGCAGTACTTC. The rearrangement joins TRBV2 to TRBJ2-7, with 12 positions matching TRBD2. The CDR3 sequence is 14 residues long. Losses at the gene ends were 10 bases for V and 2 bases for J; bases not matched to a gene: 6. CDR1 and CDR2 from the germline V gene are SNHLY and FYNNEI.

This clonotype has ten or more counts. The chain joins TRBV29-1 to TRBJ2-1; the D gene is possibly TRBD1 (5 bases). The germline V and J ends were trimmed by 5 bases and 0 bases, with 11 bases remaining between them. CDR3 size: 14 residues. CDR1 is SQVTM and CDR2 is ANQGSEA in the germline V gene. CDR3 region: CSVRGESSYNEQFF. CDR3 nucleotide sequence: TGCAGCGTTAGGGGCGAGAGCTCCTACAATGAGCAGTTCTTC.

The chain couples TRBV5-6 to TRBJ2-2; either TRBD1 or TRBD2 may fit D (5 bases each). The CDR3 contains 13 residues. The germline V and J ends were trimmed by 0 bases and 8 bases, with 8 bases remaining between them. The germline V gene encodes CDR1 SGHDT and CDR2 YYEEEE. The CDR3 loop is CASSLAGPGELFF. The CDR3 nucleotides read TGTGCCAGCAGCTTGGCGGGGCCTGGGGAGCTGTTTTTT.

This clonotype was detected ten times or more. The CDR3 protein is CASSLAGRSGPYEQYF. CDR3 in DNA: TGCGCCAGCAGCTTGGCCGGCCGAAGTGGGCCATACGAGCAGTACTTC. V gene TRBV5-1 combines with J gene TRBJ2-7, with unresolved D. The germline V gene encodes CDR1 SGHRS and CDR2 YFSETQ. Trimming removed 0 bases at V and 4 bases at J, with 17 bases between. The CDR3 covers 16 residues.

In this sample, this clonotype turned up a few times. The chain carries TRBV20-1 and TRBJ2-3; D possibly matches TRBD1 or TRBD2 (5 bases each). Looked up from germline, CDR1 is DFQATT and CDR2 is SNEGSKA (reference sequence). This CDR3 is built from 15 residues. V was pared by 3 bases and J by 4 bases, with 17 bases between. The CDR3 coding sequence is TGCAGTGCTAGCTTACCCGGGGCTGGGGCAGATACGCAGTATTTT. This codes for CSASLPGAGADTQYF.

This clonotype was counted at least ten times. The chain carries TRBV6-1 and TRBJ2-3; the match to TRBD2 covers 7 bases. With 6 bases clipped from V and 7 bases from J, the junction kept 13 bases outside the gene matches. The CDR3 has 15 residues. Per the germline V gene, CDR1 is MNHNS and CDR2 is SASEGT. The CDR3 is CASRALAVTPYTQYF. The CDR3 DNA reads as TGTGCCAGCAGAGCCCTAGCGGTAACACCTTATACGCAGTATTTT.

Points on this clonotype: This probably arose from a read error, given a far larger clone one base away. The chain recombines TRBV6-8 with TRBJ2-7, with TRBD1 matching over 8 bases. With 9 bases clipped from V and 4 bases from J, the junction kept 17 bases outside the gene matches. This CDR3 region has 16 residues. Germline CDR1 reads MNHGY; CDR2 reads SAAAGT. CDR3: CARRSVATGVSYEQYF. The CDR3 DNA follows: TGTGCCAGAAGATCGGTGGCGACAGGGGTTTCTTACGAGCAGTACTTC.